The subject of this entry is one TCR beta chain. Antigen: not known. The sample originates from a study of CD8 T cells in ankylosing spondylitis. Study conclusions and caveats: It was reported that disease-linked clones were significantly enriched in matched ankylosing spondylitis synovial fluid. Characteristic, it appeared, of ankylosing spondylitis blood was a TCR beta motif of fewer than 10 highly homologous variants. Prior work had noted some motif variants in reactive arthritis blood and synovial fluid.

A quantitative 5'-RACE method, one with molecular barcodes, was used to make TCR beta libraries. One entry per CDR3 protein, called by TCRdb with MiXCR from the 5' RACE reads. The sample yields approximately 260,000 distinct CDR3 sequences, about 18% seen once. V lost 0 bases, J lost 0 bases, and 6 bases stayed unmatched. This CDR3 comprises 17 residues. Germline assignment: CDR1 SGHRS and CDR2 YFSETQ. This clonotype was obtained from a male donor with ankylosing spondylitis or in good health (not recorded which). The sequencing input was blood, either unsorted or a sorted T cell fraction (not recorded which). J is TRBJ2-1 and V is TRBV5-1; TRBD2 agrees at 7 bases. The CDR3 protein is CASSLDRLAVSYNEQFF. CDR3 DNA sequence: TGCGCCAGCAGCTTGGACCGTCTAGCGGTCTCCTACAATGAGCAGTTCTTC.